Each of the 31 T cell receptor beta chains below was sequenced from the same sample in a study of blood T cell repertoires in COVID-19. TCRdb's table, derived via immunoSEQ multiplex PCR, lists solely in-frame clones and lacks some. Here the sample spans approximately 250,000 clones, about 89% being singletons. The specimen sequenced was peripheral blood. The receptors come from a man aged 35 to 55 with active or convalescent COVID-19.

The rearrangement links TRBV5-5 to TRBJ2-7; D is unclear. The CDR3 extends over 15 amino acids. V lost 0 bases and J 4 bases, leaving 14 bases between the germline ends. CDR1 SGHKS and CDR2 YYEKEE come from the germline V gene (reference sequence). In DNA, the CDR3 is TGTGCCAGCAGCTTGGCCGGGTCAGATCCTTACGAGCAGTACTTC. It yields the protein CASSLAGSDPYEQYF.

This chain joins TRBV2 and TRBJ2-3; 7 bases fit TRBD1. V trimming: 8 bases; J trimming: 3 bases; junction bases outside the gene matches: 5. CDR1 and CDR2 from the germline V gene are SNHLY and FYNNEI. CDR3 length: 13 residues. DNA of the CDR3: TGTGCCAGCCAAGAGGGGGCTACAGATACGCAGTATTTT. It is translated as CASQEGATDTQYF.

The rearrangement links TRBV27 to TRBJ2-1, with 7 nucleotides matching TRBD2. Germline values: CDR1 MNHEY, CDR2 SMNVEV (reference sequence). Unmatched junction bases numbered 4, after V lost 5 bases and J lost 0 bases. This CDR3 contains 15 residues. As DNA, the CDR3 is TGTGCCAGCAGTCCGGGCGGGAGCTCCTACAATGAGCAGTTCTTC. Translation: CASSPGGSSYNEQFF.

The rearrangement uses TRBV7-9 and TRBJ2-3; 8 nucleotides agree with TRBD2. This CDR3 spans 16 amino acids. The junction had 8 bases not matched to a gene; V was cut back by 2 bases and J by 4 bases. CDR1 and CDR2 (germline): SEHNR, FQNEAQ (reference sequence). The CDR3 protein is CASSLSGLAGADTQYF. Written as DNA, the CDR3 is TGTGCCAGCAGCTTATCCGGCCTAGCGGGCGCAGATACGCAGTATTTT. Full variable domain (outside the CDR3, taken from reference TRBV7-9 and TRBJ2-3): DTGVSQNPRHKITKRGQNVTFRCDPISEHNRLYWYRQTLGQGPEFLTYFQNEAQLEKSRLLSDRFSAERPKGSFSTLEIQRTEQGDSAMYLCASSLSGLAGADTQYFGPGTRLTVL.

The chain uses TRBV4-1 and TRBJ2-7; 7 nucleotides align to TRBD1. Trimming at V came to 2 bases and at J to 0 bases, leaving 4 bases not matched to a gene. The germline CDR1 and CDR2 sequences are MGHRA and YSYEKL. The CDR3 totals 15 residues. For the CDR3, the DNA is TGCGCCAGCAGCCAAACCCCAGGGGGCTCCTACGAGCAGTACTTC. Amino acid sequence: CASSQTPGGSYEQYF.

The chain joins TRBV30 to TRBJ2-2, with D possibly matching TRBD2 (7 bases). Between the trimmed V and J ends, which lost 3 bases and 9 bases, there was a span of 14 bases. The germline V gene encodes CDR1 GTSNPN and CDR2 SVGIG (reference sequence). CDR3 length: 13 residues. For the CDR3, the DNA is TGTGCCTGGAGATTCGGCGGGGGCCGGGAGCTGTTTTTT. It is translated as CAWRFGGGRELFF.

The rearrangement joins TRBV19 to TRBJ1-2; D ambiguous. Germline V gene sequence: CDR1 LNHDA, CDR2 SQIVND (reference sequence). The V end lost 5 bases, the J end lost 5 bases, and 12 bases lay between the germline ends. The CDR3 spans 13 residues. The CDR3 sequence is CASSYGREYGYTF. CDR3 DNA sequence: TGTGCCAGTAGTTACGGTCGCGAGTATGGCTACACCTTC.

The rearrangement links TRBV15 to TRBJ1-4; the D is unclear. The ends were cut back, 4 bases at V and 8 bases at J, with 8 bases in the middle. Germline V gene sequence: CDR1 LNHNV, CDR2 YYDKDF (reference sequence). The CDR3 runs to 12 residues. The CDR3 DNA is TGTGCCACCAGCAAGCCCAGGGAAAAACTGTTTTTT. Its translation: CATSKPREKLFF.

This clone was detected only once. V usage is TRBV7-2 and J usage is TRBJ1-6; possible D gene TRBD1, 6 bases. CDR3 length equals 15 residues. The V end lost 5 bases, the J end lost 8 bases, and 16 bases lay between the germline ends. CDR1 and CDR2 (germline): SGHTA, FQGNSA. CDR3 region: CASSPRGAGDSPLHF. The CDR3 region has the DNA TGTGCCAGCAGCCCCCGGGGGGCGGGAGATTCACCCCTCCACTTT.

The V gene is TRBV5-8, the J gene TRBJ2-7; maybe TRBD1 (6 bases). Germline lookup yields CDR1 SGHTS and CDR2 YDEGEE. This CDR3 region has 17 residues. V was cut by 0 bases and J by 3 bases, with 19 bases left in between. CDR3 sequence: CASSLVSRDKGIYEQYF. The CDR3 nucleotides are TGTGCCAGCAGCTTGGTGTCCCGGGACAAAGGGATCTACGAGCAGTACTTC. Full variable domain (remainder filled in from reference TRBV5-8 and TRBJ2-7): EAGVTQSPTHLIKTRGQQATLRCSPISGHTSVYWYQQALGLGLQFLLWYDEGEERNRGNFPPRFSGRQFPNYSSELNVNALELEDSALYLCASSLVSRDKGIYEQYFGPGTRLTVT.

On this clone: One junction end disagrees with the germline gene, perhaps due to a read error. The J gene is TRBJ2-5, the V gene TRBV7-7, with D maybe TRBD1 (6 bases). Germline loops: CDR1 SSHAT, CDR2 FNYEAQ (reference sequence). This CDR3 region has 13 residues. This chain's CDR3 is CASSTQGSETQYF. The CDR3 nucleotides read TGTGCTAGCAGCACACAGGGTTCCGAGACCCAGTACTTC.

The CDR3 DNA is TGTGCCAGCAGTTTTCCGGGTTCCGACGAGCAGTACTTC. Amino acid sequence: CASSFPGSDEQYF. The V call is TRBV27, the J call TRBJ2-7; the D is unclear. Trimming pared 3 bases from V and 5 bases from J, leaving 11 bases between. Germline V gene data show CDR1 as MNHEY and CDR2 as SMNVEV (reference sequence). The CDR3 runs 13 residues.

V is TRBV10-2 and J is TRBJ1-1, with TRBD1 as a possible D gene (5 bases). The CDR3 has 13 amino acids. V was clipped by 4 bases and J by 0 bases, with 6 bases between them. Germline V CDR1 and CDR2: WSHSY, SAAADI. CDR3 protein: CASSGGMNTEAFF. The CDR3, as DNA: TGCGCCAGCAGTGGGGGCATGAACACTGAAGCTTTCTTT.

The sample holds a few counts of this clone. The chain is built from TRBV5-1 and TRBJ2-1, with a weak D call TRBD2 (7 bases). The CDR3 runs 17 residues. The V end lost 4 bases, the J end lost 1 base, and 18 bases lay between the germline ends. CDR1 is SGHRS and CDR2 is YFSETQ in the germline V gene. The CDR3 sequence: CASSPGGTSASYNEQFF. CDR3 in DNA: TGCGCCAGCAGCCCGGGGGGCACTAGCGCTTCCTACAATGAGCAGTTCTTC.

The chain recombines TRBV30 with TRBJ1-3; no clear D. Germline V gene data show CDR1 as GTSNPN and CDR2 as SVGIG (reference sequence). CDR3 length equals 13 residues. V lost 0 bases to trimming and J lost 4 bases, with 7 bases between them. As DNA, the CDR3 is TGTGCCTGGAGTGTACTAGCCGGAAACACCATATATTTT. Translation: CAWSVLAGNTIYF.

V gene TRBV6-6 combines with J gene TRBJ1-2; 10 bases are a match to TRBD1. Germline CDR1 and CDR2: MNHNY and SVGAGI (reference sequence). V shed 7 bases and J 6 bases; nucleotides not matched to a gene: 5. The CDR3 is 13 amino acids. The CDR3 loop reads CASTLGQGDGYTF. CDR3 DNA sequence: TGTGCCAGCACTCTCGGACAGGGGGATGGCTACACCTTC.

This clone was picked up one time. The chain employs TRBV7-3 and TRBJ2-1, with 10 bases that match TRBD2. Losses at the gene ends were 2 bases for V and 8 bases for J; bases not matched to a gene: 6. CDR1 is SGHTA, CDR2 FQGTGA, per germline. This CDR3 has 15 amino acids. CDR3 nucleotide sequence: TGTGCCAGCAGCTTACCGGGACTAGCGTTTCATGAGCAGTTCTTC. It translates to CASSLPGLAFHEQFF.

V is TRBV5-4 and J is TRBJ2-5; 9 bases align to TRBD2. The CDR3 length is 15 residues. Germline CDR1 reads SGHNT; CDR2 reads YYREEE (reference sequence). V shed 5 bases, J shed 3 bases, and the junction held 8 bases outside the gene matches. The CDR3 coding sequence is TGTGCCAGCAGTCCGGCTAGCGGGGTCAAAGAGACCCAGTACTTC. Encoded protein: CASSPASGVKETQYF. The whole variable domain, remainder taken from reference TRBV5-4 and TRBJ2-5, is ETGVTQSPTHLIKTRGQQVTLRCSSQSGHNTVSWYQQALGQGPQFIFQYYREEENGRGNFPPRFSGLQFPNYSSELNVNALELDDSALYLCASSPASGVKETQYFGPGTRLLVL.

The J gene is TRBJ2-1, the V gene TRBV10-3; D not certain. The CDR3 has 12 residues. V was trimmed by 7 bases and J by 4 bases, leaving 8 bases between them. Germline loops: CDR1 ENHRY, CDR2 SYGVKD. CDR3 region: CAINTVYNEQFF. For the CDR3, the DNA is TGTGCCATCAATACGGTTTACAATGAGCAGTTCTTC.

There are many counts of this clone. At the DNA level, this CDR3 is encoded by other sequences in the same sample as well. This chain links TRBV6-1 with TRBJ1-1; D perhaps matches TRBD1 (6 bases). There are 14 residues in the CDR3. Germline CDR1 MNHNS, CDR2 SASEGT. The V end lost 0 bases, the J end lost 3 bases, and 8 bases lay between the germline ends. The CDR3 protein is CASSEAGGDTEAFF. The CDR3 DNA follows: TGTGCCAGCAGTGAAGCAGGGGGAGACACTGAAGCTTTCTTT.

The rearrangement uses TRBV5-1 and TRBJ2-3, with 10 bases identical to TRBD1. The CDR3 length is 18 residues. V was pared by 2 bases and J by 5 bases, with 14 bases of the junction left unmatched. CDR1 SGHRS and CDR2 YFSETQ come from the germline V gene. CDR3 loop: CASSLNQARQGARDTQYF. The CDR3 nucleotides are TGCGCCAGCAGCTTAAACCAAGCCCGACAGGGGGCTAGAGATACGCAGTATTTT.

The chain couples TRBV4-1 to TRBJ2-6; 8 nucleotides line up with TRBD1. The CDR3 totals 20 residues. V was pared by 2 bases and J by 0 bases, with 12 bases of the junction left unmatched. Germline V gene sequence: CDR1 MGHRA, CDR2 YSYEKL. The CDR3 loop reads CASSQSLGQGSYSGANVLTF. The DNA for the CDR3 is TGCGCCAGCAGCCAATCACTAGGACAGGGATCCTACTCTGGGGCCAACGTCCTGACTTTC.

In this sample, this clone turned up a few times. The chain couples TRBV4-1 to TRBJ2-3, with D possibly matching TRBD2 (6 bases). The V and J ends lost 0 bases and 2 bases respectively, with 18 bases between them. The CDR3 covers 18 residues. CDR1 MGHRA and CDR2 YSYEKL come from the germline V gene. CDR3 coding DNA: TGCGCCAGCAGCCAAGACAGGAACCGGAGGGATTACACAGATACGCAGTATTTT. This translates into CASSQDRNRRDYTDTQYF.

The table lists this clone with a few counts. The gene calls are TRBV3-1 (or the pseudogene TRBV3-2) and TRBJ1-2, with 8 bases matching TRBD1. The CDR3 consists of 13 residues. Germline-derived CDR1 and CDR2 are LGHDT and YNNKEL (reference sequence). V lost 1 base to trimming and J lost 8 bases; unmatched junction nucleotides: 3. The CDR3 region has the DNA TGTGCCAGCAGCCAAGGGACAGGGAACGGCTACACCTTC. This gives the protein CASSQGTGNGYTF.

The V and J genes are TRBV9 and TRBJ2-7, with no clear D. Trimming took off 3 bases at V and 3 bases at J, with 16 bases between the two ends. The CDR3 totals 15 residues. CDR1 and CDR2 (germline): SGDLS, YYNGEE. CDR3 nucleotides: TGTGCCAGCAGCGCCGCCCCTACTCGAGACTACGAGCAGTACTTC. Translation gives CASSAAPTRDYEQYF.

This chain joins TRBV11-3 and TRBJ2-2; D is possibly TRBD2 (6 bases). Per germline, CDR1 SGHNT and CDR2 YENEEA. V was trimmed by 0 bases and J by 4 bases, leaving 6 bases between them. This CDR3 has 14 residues. CDR3 DNA sequence: TGTGCCAGCAGCTTAGAGGGAGGCACCGGGGAGCTGTTTTTT. Translation: CASSLEGGTGELFF.

The rearrangement uses TRBV27 and TRBJ1-2; weak D call: TRBD1 (5 bases). The CDR3 runs 13 residues. Germline CDR1 is MNHEY and CDR2 is SMNVEV (reference sequence). V lost 0 bases and J 8 bases, leaving 10 bases between the germline ends. In DNA, the CDR3 is TGTGCCAGCAGTTTATCAAAGGGGAACGGCTACACCTTC. Its translation: CASSLSKGNGYTF.

V and J are TRBV18 and TRBJ1-5; 7 nucleotides agree with TRBD1. The CDR3 extends over 13 amino acids. CDR1 KGHSH and CDR2 LQKENI come from the germline V gene. J gave up 9 bases and V 2 bases, and 4 bases lay outside the gene matches. DNA for the CDR3: TGTGCCAGCTCACCAGGAGGGGGCCGGCCCCAGCATTTT. Amino acids: CASSPGGGRPQHF.

The CDR3 DNA is TGTGCCAGCAGTTACACGTCTAGCGAGCAGTACTTC. Translation gives CASSYTSSEQYF. The rearrangement uses TRBV6-6 and TRBJ2-7; unclear D gene. CDR3 length: 12 residues. The germline V gene encodes CDR1 MNHNY and CDR2 SVGAGI (reference sequence). Trimming stripped 2 bases from V and 6 bases from J, with 8 bases between.

The chain joins TRBV5-6 to TRBJ1-1; 11 bases fit TRBD1. The CDR3 runs to 15 residues. CDR1 is SGHDT and CDR2 is YYEEEE in the germline V gene. The J segment lost 5 bases and the V segment lost 3 bases, leaving 6 bases of the junction unmatched. This CDR3 is CASSWRDRGRTEAFF. CDR3 sequence (DNA): TGTGCCAGCAGCTGGAGGGACAGGGGGAGGACTGAAGCTTTCTTT. The full variable domain, completed using reference TRBV5-6 and TRBJ1-1, is DAGVTQSPTHLIKTRGQQVTLRCSPKSGHDTVSWYQQALGQGPQFIFQYYEEEERQRGNFPDRFSGHQFPNYSSELNVNALLLGDSALYLCASSWRDRGRTEAFFGQGTRLTVV.

The chain carries TRBV6-5 and TRBJ2-7, with 7 bases aligning to TRBD2. The CDR3 loop spans 13 amino acids. Looked up from germline, CDR1 is MNHEY and CDR2 is SVGAGI. Germline trimming cut 5 bases from V and 2 bases from J; bases unmatched to any gene: 3. CDR3 DNA: TGTGCCAGCAGTCAGCTAGCGGCCTACGAGCAGTACTTC. It specifies CASSQLAAYEQYF.